The clone carrying this T cell receptor (beta chain) occurred a few times. The germline V gene encodes CDR1 SGHTA and CDR2 FQGNSA. Trimming took 2 bases from V and 5 from J; bases not matched to a gene: 7. The CDR3 covers 16 residues. This sample is drawn from a study of cytomegalovirus exposure and HLA in healthy donors. PCR amplification relied on 60 Vbeta primers (plus 13 Jbeta primers). TCRdb keeps only in-frame clones here, not all; method: immunoSEQ multiplex PCR. The sample lists about 120,000 clones; 55% to 75% were seen once. Sequences were obtained from PBMCs. The source of this sequence is a man under 40 in good health and CMV-seropositive. The V call is TRBV7-2, the J call TRBJ2-5, with 11 bases fitting TRBD1. CDR3 sequence: CASSLNGQGAWETQYF. CDR3 sequence (DNA): TGTGCCAGCAGCTTAAACGGACAGGGGGCCTGGGAGACCCAGTACTTC.